Each of the 29 T cell receptor beta chains below was sequenced from the same sample in a study of T-cell memory formation after mild COVID-19. TCRdb itself ran the 5' RACE reads through MiXCR, one entry per CDR3 protein. The table includes fewer than 35,000 distinct CDR3 sequences, about 16% detected once. Sequenced material: PBMCs or a T cell subset sorted from them (not recorded which). Source of these receptors: an adult who had mild COVID-19 (a few samples of this study predate the infection). Cell type and time point are not known.

This clonotype was picked up a small number of times. The CDR3 loop reads CASSLDPGTVEVGYTF. CDR3 sequence (DNA): TGTGCCAGCAGCTTAGACCCGGGGACAGTGGAGGTTGGCTACACCTTC. The chain couples TRBV11-2 to TRBJ1-2; 7 nucleotides line up with TRBD1. The germline gives CDR1 SGHAT, CDR2 FQNNGV. This CDR3 is built from 16 residues. V shed 0 bases and J 7 bases; nucleotides not matched to a gene: 11.

The genes are TRBV5-1 and TRBJ2-7; 9 nucleotides agree with TRBD1. CDR1 is SGHRS, CDR2 YFSETQ, per germline. V dropped 4 bases and J dropped 2; count of bases not matched to a gene: 13. This CDR3 has 17 amino acids. The chain's CDR3 is CASSLSTGQGTAYEQYF. Written as DNA, the CDR3 is TGCGCCAGCAGCCTGAGCACCGGACAGGGGACAGCCTACGAGCAGTACTTC.

This sequence joins TRBV12-5 and TRBJ1-2, with D unresolved. CDR3 length: 14 amino acids. Trimming removed 5 bases from V and 6 bases from J, with 16 bases in between. CDR1 is LGHNT and CDR2 is FRNRAP in the germline V gene. As DNA, the CDR3 is TGTGCTAGTGGTGCCGGACCCCGGAAGGATGGCTACACCTTC. This translates into CASGAGPRKDGYTF.

This clonotype was counted many times. This chain joins TRBV12-3 or TRBV12-4 and TRBJ1-5, with D perhaps TRBD1 (6 bases). V was pared by 6 bases and J by 8 bases, with 14 bases between. There are 13 residues in the CDR3. CDR3 in DNA: TGTGCCAGCAGGACGGACAGACTTGAGCCCCAGCATTTT. Protein product: CASRTDRLEPQHF.

The chain uses TRBV6-5 and TRBJ1-5; the D is unclear. Trimming pared 5 bases from V and 6 bases from J, leaving 14 bases between. This CDR3 comprises 14 residues. The germline V gene encodes CDR1 MNHEY and CDR2 SVGAGI. CDR3 sequence: CASSPDSDFQPQHF. CDR3 DNA: TGTGCCAGCAGTCCCGATTCTGATTTTCAGCCCCAGCATTTT.

Ten or more counts support this clonotype. The V call is TRBV12-3 or TRBV12-4, the J call TRBJ1-6; TRBD1 might be the D (6 bases). V lost 6 bases to trimming and J lost 10 bases, with 13 bases between them. The CDR3 contains 13 residues. The CDR3 coding sequence is TGTGCCAGCAGCCCAGGGGAAAGGTCACCCCTCCACTTT. Amino acids: CASSPGERSPLHF.

This clonotype appeared many times. The chain recombines TRBV6-6 with TRBJ1-1, with D possibly matching TRBD1 (6 bases). Germline lookup yields CDR1 MNHNY and CDR2 SVGAGI (reference sequence). The CDR3 length is 15 residues. V was clipped by 6 bases and J by 5 bases, with 19 bases between them. CDR3 in DNA: TGTGCCAGCAGCAAAAGAGTCGGGGGGCCGACTGAAGCTTTCTTT. Translating it yields CASSKRVGGPTEAFF.

This chain links TRBV12-3 or TRBV12-4 with TRBJ1-1, with D possibly being TRBD1 (5 bases). The CDR3 sequence is 13 residues long. V lost 3 bases and J 3 bases, leaving 8 bases between the germline ends. The CDR3 protein is CASSFAGDTEAFF. The CDR3 DNA follows: TGTGCCAGCAGTTTTGCGGGGGACACTGAAGCTTTCTTT.

Many counts were recorded for this clonotype. CDR3 sequence: CASSVVSTNTGELFF. The CDR3 nucleotides are TGTGCCAGCAGCGTAGTAAGCACCAACACCGGGGAGCTGTTTTTT. The chain uses TRBV9 and TRBJ2-2; D is uncertain. Trimming shortened V by 0 bases and J by 2 bases, and 8 bases separated the two germline ends. This CDR3 is 15 amino acids long. Germline V gene sequence: CDR1 SGDLS, CDR2 YYNGEE.

There are many counts of this clonotype. The V and J genes are TRBV20-1 and TRBJ1-1, with D unclear. Between the trimmed V and J ends, which lost 2 bases and 1 base, there was a span of 11 bases. This CDR3 is 14 amino acids long. The germline V gene encodes CDR1 DFQATT and CDR2 SNEGSKA (reference sequence). The CDR3 bases are TGCAGTGCTAGACGCCGACGGAGGAACACTGAAGCTTTCTTT. Translation gives CSARRRRRNTEAFF.

This clonotype was seen at least ten times. The chain is built from TRBV20-1 and TRBJ2-5, with 11 nucleotides matching TRBD2. This CDR3 is built from 15 residues. The junction had 6 bases not matched to a gene; V was cut back by 2 bases and J by 4 bases. Germline CDR1 is DFQATT and CDR2 is SNEGSKA (reference sequence). The CDR3 DNA follows: TGCAGTGCTAGAACCCGACTAGCGGGACGAGAGACCCAGTACTTC. This codes for CSARTRLAGRETQYF.

This clonotype has ten or more counts. CDR3: CASSLPMGGGKQFF. Written as DNA, the CDR3 is TGCGCCAGCAGCTTGCCCATGGGAGGGGGAAAGCAGTTCTTC. The chain uses TRBV5-1 and TRBJ2-1, with D perhaps TRBD2 (7 bases). Germline lookup yields CDR1 SGHRS and CDR2 YFSETQ. The CDR3 contains 14 residues. V lost 1 base, J lost 11 bases, and 16 bases lay in between.

This clonotype has a count of ten or more. This chain links TRBV29-1 with TRBJ1-2; maybe TRBD1 (5 bases). V shed 3 bases and J shed 4 bases, with 18 bases lying between them. Germline loops: CDR1 SQVTM, CDR2 ANQGSEA. This CDR3 has 15 amino acids. The CDR3 protein is CSVDLTEAGFYGYTF. CDR3 coding DNA: TGCAGCGTTGATTTGACAGAGGCTGGGTTCTATGGCTACACCTTC.

The V gene is TRBV9, the J gene TRBJ1-4; D possibly corresponds to TRBD1 (6 bases). This CDR3 has 15 residues. V dropped 3 bases and J dropped 7 bases, with 16 bases sitting between them. Germline V lookup: CDR1 SGDLS, CDR2 YYNGEE. In nucleotides, the CDR3 is TGTGCCAGCAGCGAGAGTGGGGACATAGGTGAAAAACTGTTTTTT. Encoded protein: CASSESGDIGEKLFF.

This clonotype was detected only a few times. The chain joins TRBV12-3 or TRBV12-4 to TRBJ1-3, with a possible D match to TRBD1 (6 bases). The CDR3 runs 14 residues. V shed 8 bases and J shed 2 bases, with 13 bases lying between them. The CDR3 nucleotides are TGTGCCAGCGCCTTAGGGGGGACTGGAAACACCATATATTTT. As protein: CASALGGTGNTIYF.

This clonotype was counted many times. The genes are TRBV5-1 and TRBJ2-1; a weak D match, TRBD2 (6 bases). Trimming cost V 3 bases and J 0 bases, with 19 bases left between them. Germline V gives CDR1 SGHRS, CDR2 YFSETQ. This CDR3 has 18 residues. The DNA of the CDR3 is TGCGCCAGCAGCTCCAAGGGTAGCGGAGGTAGCTCCTACAATGAGCAGTTCTTC. Its translation is CASSSKGSGGSSYNEQFF.

This clonotype has ten or more counts. V and J are TRBV11-2 and TRBJ2-3; D unresolved. The CDR3 runs to 15 residues. Germline V lookup: CDR1 SGHAT, CDR2 FQNNGV. V shed 0 bases and J shed 6 bases, with 13 bases lying between them. As DNA, the CDR3 is TGTGCCAGCAGCTTAGACTGGATTCGAACGGATACGCAGTATTTT. This sequence encodes CASSLDWIRTDTQYF. Full variable domain (outside the CDR3, taken from reference TRBV11-2 and TRBJ2-3): EAGVAQSPRYKIIEKRQSVAFWCNPISGHATLYWYQQILGQGPKLLIQFQNNGVVDDSQLPKDRFSAERLKGVDSTLKIQPAKLEDSAVYLCASSLDWIRTDTQYFGPGTRLTVL.

This clonotype was counted many times. Here the CDR3 reads CASSRRGGLRETQYF. The CDR3 bases are TGTGCCAGCAGCCGGCGGGGGGGCCTCCGGGAGACCCAGTACTTC. The chain combines TRBV5-6 with TRBJ2-5, with TRBD2 matching 9 bases. Germline V gene data show CDR1 as SGHDT and CDR2 as YYEEEE. The trim removed 4 bases at V and 5 bases at J, leaving 9 bases unmatched. The CDR3 has 15 residues.

This clonotype was detected ten times or more. The chain links TRBV20-1 to TRBJ2-7; D remains ambiguous. Deletions cut 6 bases from V and 3 bases from J, with 6 bases between. CDR3 length: 10 amino acids. Germline CDR1 DFQATT, CDR2 SNEGSKA (reference sequence). CDR3 residues: CSAKHYEQYF. In nucleotides, the CDR3 is TGCAGTGCCAAACACTACGAGCAGTACTTC.

The rearrangement joins TRBV5-6 to TRBJ2-5; D might be TRBD1 (5 bases). The CDR3 covers 16 residues. Trimming removed 1 base from V and 1 base from J, with 14 bases in between. Looked up from germline, CDR1 is SGHDT and CDR2 is YYEEEE. CDR3 DNA sequence: TGTGCCAGCAGCTTGCGGATCGACAGTACCCAAGAGACCCAGTACTTC. Amino acids: CASSLRIDSTQETQYF.

V and J are TRBV5-1 and TRBJ2-7, with D tentatively TRBD2 (6 bases). CDR3 size: 16 residues. V gave up 4 bases and J gave up 0 bases, with 17 bases separating them. Germline lookup yields CDR1 SGHRS and CDR2 YFSETQ. CDR3 sequence reads: CASSPEAGLSSYEQYF. The CDR3 nucleotides read TGCGCCAGCAGCCCGGAGGCGGGGCTGAGCTCCTACGAGCAGTACTTC.

Notes on this clonotype: A clone one base away is much larger, so this may be a read error. The chain joins TRBV12-3 or TRBV12-4 to TRBJ2-3; possibly TRBD1 for D (5 bases). This CDR3 comprises 16 residues. The V and J ends lost 9 bases and 0 bases respectively, with 19 bases between them. The DNA for the CDR3 is TGTGCCAGGAGACCCCCCGACAGAGCTAGCACAGATACGCAGTATTTT. It is translated as CARRPPDRASTDTQYF.

This clonotype was counted many times. The chain uses TRBV5-1 and TRBJ2-7; TRBD1 agrees at 7 bases. This CDR3 comprises 13 residues. V trimming: 3 bases; J trimming: 7 bases; junction bases outside the gene matches: 7. Germline CDR1 reads SGHRS; CDR2 reads YFSETQ. CDR3 DNA sequence: TGCGCCAGCAGCTACTCGACAGGGCCAGAGCAGTACTTC. It is translated as CASSYSTGPEQYF.

This clonotype was counted ten times or more. As DNA, the CDR3 is TGCGCCAGCAGCCAAGTGGGAACTAGCGGGAACACCGGGGAGCTGTTTTTT. Protein: CASSQVGTSGNTGELFF. The chain recombines TRBV4-3 with TRBJ2-2, with 8 bases aligning to TRBD2. J lost 1 base, V lost 1 base, and 5 bases had no gene match. Looked up from germline, CDR1 is LGHNA and CDR2 is YSLEER. The CDR3 is made up of 17 amino acids.

Judged by abundance, this clonotype is medium-sized. The V call is TRBV5-1, the J call TRBJ2-1; 15 bases align to TRBD2. J lost 8 bases, V lost 4 bases, and 10 bases had no gene match. In germline, CDR1 is SGHRS, CDR2 YFSETQ. CDR3 length: 17 residues. The CDR3 region has the DNA TGCGCCAGCAGCGGTGGACTAGCGGGAGGGCCGAGCGATGAGCAGTTCTTC. Translated, it gives CASSGGLAGGPSDEQFF.

The rearrangement links TRBV19 to TRBJ2-3, with D possibly matching TRBD1 (5 bases). V lost 7 bases, J lost 0 bases, and 11 bases lay in between. Germline CDR1 and CDR2: LNHDA and SQIVND (reference sequence). This CDR3 spans 14 amino acids. Written as DNA, the CDR3 is TGTGCCAGTAAACAGGAACTCAGCACAGATACGCAGTATTTT. Encoded protein: CASKQELSTDTQYF.

This clonotype was observed at least ten times. The chain carries TRBV7-3 and TRBJ2-4, with TRBD2 matching over 14 bases. V shed 5 bases and J 0 bases; nucleotides not matched to a gene: 9. Germline loops: CDR1 SGHTA, CDR2 FQGTGA. The CDR3 is 19 amino acids. DNA of the CDR3: TGTGCCAGCAGCCTCACCGGGACTAGCGGGGGTTTAGCCAAAAACATTCAGTACTTC. This encodes CASSLTGTSGGLAKNIQYF. Complete variable domain (other parts from reference TRBV7-3 and TRBJ2-4): GAGVSQTPSNKVTEKGKYVELRCDPISGHTALYWYRQSLGQGPEFLIYFQGTGAADDSGLPNDRFFAVRPEGSVSTLKIQRTERGDSAVYLCASSLTGTSGGLAKNIQYFGAGTRLSVL.

There are a few counts of this clonotype. In DNA, the CDR3 is TGTGCCAGCAGCAGGGACAGGGTTCAAAACATTCAGTACTTC. Amino acid sequence: CASSRDRVQNIQYF. This sequence joins TRBV14 and TRBJ2-4; 9 positions match TRBD1. V trimming: 5 bases; J trimming: 5 bases; junction bases outside the gene matches: 4. The germline CDR1 and CDR2 sequences are SGHDN and FVKESK. The CDR3 totals 14 residues.

This rearrangement joins TRBV7-2 to TRBJ2-2; 8 bases are shared with TRBD2. Per the germline V gene, CDR1 is SGHTA and CDR2 is FQGNSA. The junction had 11 bases not matched to a gene; V was cut back by 5 bases and J by 3 bases. This CDR3 has 17 amino acids. CDR3 amino acids: CASSLRSGSGYTGELFF. The CDR3 DNA reads TGTGCCAGCAGCCTTAGGAGCGGGAGCGGGTACACCGGGGAGCTGTTTTTT.